This T cell receptor beta chain derives from a study of shared clonotypes between healthy human individuals. Terminally differentiated effector memory CD45RA+ cells were excluded by CCR7 positive selection of CD45RO-negative cells. Sequencing used immunoSEQ multiplex PCR; TCRdb keeps in-frame clones, though not all of them. Among roughly 770,000 clones listed, about 96% were seen once. Sequencing used naive CD8+ T cells sorted from blood. The TCR sequence derives from a man in his thirties or forties in good health.

The CDR3 sequence is CASSEQTGELFF. CDR3 bases: TGTGCCAGCAGTGAGCAGACCGGGGAGCTGTTTTTT. V gene TRBV2 combines with J gene TRBJ2-2; D not resolved. This CDR3 contains 12 residues. Between the trimmed V and J ends, which lost 3 bases and 5 bases, there was a span of 4 bases. Germline lookup yields CDR1 SNHLY and CDR2 FYNNEI.